This TCR beta chain stems from a study of CD8 T cells in ankylosing spondylitis. This clonotype was picked up a small number of times. TCRdb itself ran the 5' RACE reads through MiXCR, one entry per CDR3 protein. The sample records 300,000 to 350,000 distinct CDR3 sequences, under 25% being singletons. The clonotype was recovered from a female donor with ankylosing spondylitis or in good health (not recorded which). The sequenced material came from blood, either unsorted or a sorted T cell fraction (not recorded which).

The CDR3 DNA reads TGTGCCAGCAGCGGCGGGAGCTTCTACAATGAGCAGTTCTTC. Translating it yields CASSGGSFYNEQFF. The rearrangement joins TRBV6-2 or TRBV6-3 to TRBJ2-1, with 7 positions matching TRBD2. V shed 6 bases, J shed 3 bases, and the junction held 5 bases outside the gene matches. From germline, CDR1 is MNHEY and CDR2 SVGEGT. This CDR3 comprises 14 residues.